This T cell receptor (beta chain) was identified in a study of CD8+CD57+ T cells in acquired aplastic anemia. General observations from the study: Controls and patients did not differ significantly in CD8+ Simpson's diversity. It was found that under 30 CD8+ CDR3 sequences were shared between patients and controls.

Unmatched junction bases numbered 9, after V lost 0 bases and J lost 6 bases. The CDR3 is made up of 18 amino acids. Per the germline V gene, CDR1 is DFQATT and CDR2 is SNEGSKA (reference sequence). Genomic DNA was employed as the template in profiling TCR beta VDJ and CDR3. TCRdb re-called the reads through MiXCR, storing one row per CDR3 protein. The sample carries 250,000 to 350,000 distinct CDR3 sequences, approximately 55% recorded once. In regard to this clonotype: The antigen is not known.

Sequencing was performed on sorted CD4+, CD8+, or CD8+CD57+ T cells (not recorded which) from PBMCs. The genes are TRBV20-1 and TRBJ1-6; TRBD1 matches 12 bases. The sequence was obtained from a human donor with severe aplastic anemia or a healthy control (not recorded which). CDR3 region: CSARDDGGQGASNSPLHF. For the CDR3, the DNA is TGCAGTGCTAGAGATGACGGGGGACAGGGGGCAAGTAATTCACCCCTCCACTTT.